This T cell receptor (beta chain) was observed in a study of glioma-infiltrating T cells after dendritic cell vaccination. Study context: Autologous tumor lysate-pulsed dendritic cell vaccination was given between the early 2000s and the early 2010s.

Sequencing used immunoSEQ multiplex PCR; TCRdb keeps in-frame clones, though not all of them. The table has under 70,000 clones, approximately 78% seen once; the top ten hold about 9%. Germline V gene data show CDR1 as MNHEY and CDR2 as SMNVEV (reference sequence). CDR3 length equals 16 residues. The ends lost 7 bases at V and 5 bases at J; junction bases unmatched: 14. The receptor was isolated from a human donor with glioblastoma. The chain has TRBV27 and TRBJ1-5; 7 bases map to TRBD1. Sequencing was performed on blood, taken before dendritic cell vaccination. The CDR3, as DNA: TGTGCCAGCACCCCCCGAGGGACAGCAAACGATCAGCCCCAGCATTTT. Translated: CASTPRGTANDQPQHF.